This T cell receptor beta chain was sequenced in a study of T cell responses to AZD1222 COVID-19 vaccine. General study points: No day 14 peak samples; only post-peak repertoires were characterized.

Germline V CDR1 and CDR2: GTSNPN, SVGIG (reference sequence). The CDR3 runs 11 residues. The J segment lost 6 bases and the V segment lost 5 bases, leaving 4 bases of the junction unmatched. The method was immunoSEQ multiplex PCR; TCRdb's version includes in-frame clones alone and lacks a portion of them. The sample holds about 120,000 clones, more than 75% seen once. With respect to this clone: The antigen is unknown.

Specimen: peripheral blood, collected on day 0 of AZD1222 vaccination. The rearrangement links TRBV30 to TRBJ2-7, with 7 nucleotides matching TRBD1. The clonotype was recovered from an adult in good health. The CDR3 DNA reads TGTGCCTGGGCCACAGGGGTCGAGCAGTACTTC. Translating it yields CAWATGVEQYF.